Each of the 24 T cell receptor beta chains below was sequenced from the same sample in a study of T cell responses to AZD1222 COVID-19 vaccine. Here immunoSEQ multiplex PCR was the method, and the copy in TCRdb shows in-frame clones only, minus some. The sample contains about 210,000 clones, 94% of which appear only once. The specimen comprised peripheral blood, sampled 28 days after the second dose of the MenACWY control vaccine. The source of these receptors is an adult who received the MenACWY meningococcal vaccine as a control.

This chain connects TRBV4-1 to TRBJ1-1, with D hard to call. V was cut by 4 bases and J by 4 bases, with 25 bases left in between. CDR1 and CDR2 (germline): MGHRA, YSYEKL. The CDR3 is 18 residues long. The CDR3 loop reads CASSLSGPGSGRRTEAFF. The CDR3 DNA sequence: TGCGCCAGCAGCCTAAGTGGGCCGGGTTCGGGCAGGCGCACTGAAGCTTTCTTT.

This chain links TRBV7-9 with TRBJ1-2; no reliable D call. V lost 2 bases and J 0 bases, leaving 13 bases between the germline ends. Germline V gene sequence: CDR1 SEHNR, CDR2 FQNEAQ (reference sequence). This CDR3 comprises 16 residues. This CDR3 is CASSLSSQQANYGYTF. CDR3 DNA: TGTGCCAGCAGCTTATCTTCCCAACAAGCTAACTATGGCTACACCTTC.

The V and J genes are TRBV12-3 or TRBV12-4 and TRBJ1-2; possible D gene TRBD1, 6 bases. The CDR3 loop spans 12 amino acids. V lost 1 base to trimming and J lost 7 bases, with 7 bases between them. DNA of the CDR3: TGTGCCAGCAGTTTAGTAGGGGGTGGCTACACCTTC. Protein: CASSLVGGGYTF.

This chain joins TRBV3-1 (or the pseudogene TRBV3-2) and TRBJ1-2; 8 nucleotides match TRBD1. The J segment lost 6 bases and the V segment lost 1 base, leaving 7 bases of the junction unmatched. The CDR3 covers 15 residues. The germline V gene encodes CDR1 LGHDT and CDR2 YNNKEL (reference sequence). CDR3 loop: CASSQALGRGHGYTF. For the CDR3, the DNA is TGTGCCAGCAGCCAAGCCCTAGGCAGGGGGCATGGCTACACCTTC.

The chain links TRBV7-8 to TRBJ1-2; TRBD1 matches at 9 bases. The CDR3 length is 13 residues. The V segment lost 5 bases and the J segment 7 bases; nucleotides outside the gene matches: 5. Germline assignment: CDR1 SGHVS and CDR2 FQNEAQ. CDR3 region: CASSITGGLGYTF. DNA of the CDR3: TGTGCCAGCAGCATTACAGGGGGCCTTGGCTACACCTTC.

This chain joins TRBV28 and TRBJ2-1, with 8 bases that match TRBD2. The CDR3 consists of 14 residues. J gave up 4 bases and V 6 bases, and 5 bases lay outside the gene matches. Germline V gene data show CDR1 as MDHEN and CDR2 as SYDVKM. CDR3 bases: TGTGCCAGCAGCAGCGGGGGCCTTTACAATGAGCAGTTCTTC. It codes for CASSSGGLYNEQFF.

This chain joins TRBV6-5 and TRBJ2-2; D unclear. V was clipped by 6 bases and J by 4 bases, with 15 bases between them. Germline-derived CDR1 and CDR2 are MNHEY and SVGAGI. CDR3 size: 15 residues. The DNA of the CDR3 is TGTGCCAGCAGCCAAACCGGGTTTTTCACCGGGGAGCTGTTTTTT. This codes for CASSQTGFFTGELFF.

The chain links TRBV7-4 to TRBJ2-7; 10 bases fit TRBD2. The J segment lost 0 bases and the V segment lost 3 bases, leaving 2 bases of the junction unmatched. Germline CDR1 is SGHVT and CDR2 is SQSDAQ. There are 15 residues in the CDR3. The CDR3 loop reads CASSLTSGSSYEQYF. The CDR3 DNA reads TGTGCCAGCAGCTTGACTAGCGGGTCCTCCTACGAGCAGTACTTC.

This clone has a handful of counts. This rearrangement joins TRBV6-2 or TRBV6-3 to TRBJ2-5; 7 nucleotides align to TRBD1. CDR1 is MNHEY and CDR2 is SVGEGT in the germline V gene. The V segment lost 6 bases and the J segment 2 bases; nucleotides outside the gene matches: 6. The CDR3 is 14 amino acids. The CDR3, as DNA: TGTGCCAGCAGCCCCGGGACAGAACAAGAGACCCAGTACTTC. Amino acid sequence: CASSPGTEQETQYF.

The V and J genes are TRBV5-1 and TRBJ1-5; D not certain. CDR3 length: 15 residues. From germline, CDR1 is SGHRS and CDR2 YFSETQ. V shed 2 bases and J shed 2 bases, with 11 bases lying between them. DNA of the CDR3: TGCGCCAGCAGCTTTTCCGGGATGGGCAATCAGCCCCAGCATTTT. It is translated as CASSFSGMGNQPQHF.

The J gene is TRBJ2-2, the V gene TRBV6-5, with 14 positions matching TRBD2. This CDR3 has 14 residues. From germline, CDR1 is MNHEY and CDR2 SVGAGI. V shed 10 bases and J 8 bases; nucleotides not matched to a gene: 6. The CDR3 nucleotides are TGTGCCATGGGACTAGCGGGGGTTTTGGGGGAGCTGTTTTTT. This sequence encodes CAMGLAGVLGELFF.

The chain couples TRBV4-1 to TRBJ2-1, with TRBD2 matching over 9 bases. This CDR3 spans 16 amino acids. Trimming took 1 base from V and 2 from J; bases not matched to a gene: 3. Germline V gives CDR1 MGHRA, CDR2 YSYEKL. CDR3 region: CASSQVLAGTYNEQFF. The CDR3 region has the DNA TGCGCCAGCAGCCAAGTCCTAGCGGGAACCTACAATGAGCAGTTCTTC.

The V and J genes are TRBV29-1 and TRBJ1-1; TRBD1 aligns across 7 bases. The germline gives CDR1 SQVTM, CDR2 ANQGSEA. This CDR3 has 14 amino acids. V was clipped by 4 bases and J by 3 bases; unmatched bases: 8. CDR3: CSVASLQGYTEAFF. The CDR3 DNA sequence: TGCAGCGTTGCCTCCTTACAGGGGTACACTGAAGCTTTCTTT.

This rearrangement joins TRBV6-1 to TRBJ1-5; 8 nucleotides agree with TRBD1. Germline lookup yields CDR1 MNHNS and CDR2 SASEGT. The V and J ends lost 2 bases and 6 bases, in that order; junction bases with no gene match: 9. The CDR3 runs to 16 residues. The CDR3, as DNA: TGTGCCAGCAGTGAACTGACAGGGGCGGGTGGTCAGCCCCAGCATTTT. The encoded protein is CASSELTGAGGQPQHF.

This clone occurred once. The chain employs TRBV25-1 and TRBJ2-3, with D hard to call. This CDR3 spans 11 amino acids. Trimming removed 6 bases from V and 8 bases from J, with 9 bases in between. Germline V gene sequence: CDR1 MGHDK, CDR2 SYGVNS. This CDR3 is CASSFLSTQYF. As DNA, the CDR3 is TGTGCCAGCAGCTTTTTGAGTACGCAGTATTTT.

CDR3 in DNA: TGTGCCAGCAGTTTCACGGGACAGGGCTATGGCTACACCTTC. Translated, it gives CASSFTGQGYGYTF. The chain uses TRBV6-2 or TRBV6-3 and TRBJ1-2; 9 bases are a match to TRBD1. CDR1 and CDR2 (germline): MNHEY, SVGEGT. The CDR3 totals 14 residues. The J segment lost 4 bases and the V segment lost 4 bases, leaving 4 bases of the junction unmatched.

The chain employs TRBV19 and TRBJ2-7; D call uncertain. The CDR3 sequence is 13 residues long. Trimming cost V 3 bases and J 5 bases, with 11 bases left between them. Per germline, CDR1 LNHDA and CDR2 SQIVND (reference sequence). DNA for the CDR3: TGTGCCAGTAGTATCGGCAGGTATGACGAGCAGTACTTC. Translated: CASSIGRYDEQYF.

This clone was seen once. This rearrangement joins TRBV6-6 to TRBJ2-3; D may be TRBD1 or TRBD2 (5 bases each). CDR1 MNHNY and CDR2 SVGAGI come from the germline V gene (reference sequence). The CDR3 runs to 17 residues. Trimming left V 5 bases short and J 4 bases short, with 22 bases between. CDR3 coding DNA: TGTGCCAGCAGTCCCCGGGCCGGGACGGGCACCCCAGATACGCAGTATTTT. This codes for CASSPRAGTGTPDTQYF.

The J gene is TRBJ2-2, the V gene TRBV5-1; D is possibly TRBD1 (6 bases). V was clipped by 1 base and J by 3 bases, with 10 bases between them. This CDR3 comprises 15 residues. Germline lookup yields CDR1 SGHRS and CDR2 YFSETQ. The CDR3 here is CASSLTGKDTGELFF. CDR3 nucleotide sequence: TGCGCCAGCAGCTTGACAGGGAAGGACACCGGGGAGCTGTTTTTT. The full variable domain, with the rest looked up from reference TRBV5-1 and TRBJ2-2, is KAGVTQTPRYLIKTRGQQVTLSCSPISGHRSVSWYQQTPGQGLQFLFEYFSETQRNKGNFPGRFSGRQFSNSRSEMNVSTLELGDSALYLCASSLTGKDTGELFFGEGSRLTVL.

The chain employs TRBV7-8 and TRBJ1-4; no firm D call. CDR1 is SGHVS and CDR2 is FQNEAQ in the germline V gene. V dropped 5 bases and J dropped 12 bases, with 13 bases sitting between them. This CDR3 is 12 amino acids long. In nucleotides, the CDR3 is TGTGCCAGCAGCCTACCGGGGTGGGAACTGTTTTTT. Protein sequence: CASSLPGWELFF.

The chain carries TRBV9 and TRBJ2-1, with 10 bases identical to TRBD2. This CDR3 has 16 amino acids. V gave up 2 bases and J gave up 0 bases; unmatched junction bases: 2. Germline V CDR1 and CDR2: SGDLS, YYNGEE. CDR3 amino acids: CASSVGTSASYNEQFF. For the CDR3, the DNA is TGTGCCAGCAGCGTCGGGACTAGCGCCTCCTACAATGAGCAGTTCTTC.

CDR3 coding DNA: TGTGCCAGCAGCTTGGGTGACAGGGTCGGGTACGAGCAGTACTTC. Protein: CASSLGDRVGYEQYF. J is TRBJ2-7 and V is TRBV5-5; TRBD1 agrees at 7 bases. The CDR3 is made up of 15 amino acids. Germline CDR1 is SGHKS and CDR2 is YYEKEE (reference sequence). The V gene end was trimmed by 0 bases and the J gene end by 4 bases; junction bases not matched to a gene: 7.

The chain links TRBV7-2 to TRBJ1-4, with a possible D match to TRBD1 (5 bases). In germline, CDR1 is SGHTA, CDR2 FQGNSA. Trimming pared 5 bases from V and 5 bases from J, leaving 18 bases between. The CDR3 contains 16 residues. This CDR3 is CASSLEPGRLNEKLFF. The CDR3 bases are TGTGCCAGCAGCCTAGAACCGGGACGGCTGAATGAAAAACTGTTTTTT.

The rearrangement links TRBV6-5 to TRBJ1-5; no definite D call. Germline CDR1 and CDR2: MNHEY and SVGAGI. This CDR3 has 14 amino acids. The V gene lost 10 bases and the J gene lost 3 bases, with 16 bases spanning the gap. The CDR3 protein is CATGGLTFNQPQHF. In nucleotides, the CDR3 is TGTGCCACCGGCGGCCTTACCTTCAATCAGCCCCAGCATTTT.